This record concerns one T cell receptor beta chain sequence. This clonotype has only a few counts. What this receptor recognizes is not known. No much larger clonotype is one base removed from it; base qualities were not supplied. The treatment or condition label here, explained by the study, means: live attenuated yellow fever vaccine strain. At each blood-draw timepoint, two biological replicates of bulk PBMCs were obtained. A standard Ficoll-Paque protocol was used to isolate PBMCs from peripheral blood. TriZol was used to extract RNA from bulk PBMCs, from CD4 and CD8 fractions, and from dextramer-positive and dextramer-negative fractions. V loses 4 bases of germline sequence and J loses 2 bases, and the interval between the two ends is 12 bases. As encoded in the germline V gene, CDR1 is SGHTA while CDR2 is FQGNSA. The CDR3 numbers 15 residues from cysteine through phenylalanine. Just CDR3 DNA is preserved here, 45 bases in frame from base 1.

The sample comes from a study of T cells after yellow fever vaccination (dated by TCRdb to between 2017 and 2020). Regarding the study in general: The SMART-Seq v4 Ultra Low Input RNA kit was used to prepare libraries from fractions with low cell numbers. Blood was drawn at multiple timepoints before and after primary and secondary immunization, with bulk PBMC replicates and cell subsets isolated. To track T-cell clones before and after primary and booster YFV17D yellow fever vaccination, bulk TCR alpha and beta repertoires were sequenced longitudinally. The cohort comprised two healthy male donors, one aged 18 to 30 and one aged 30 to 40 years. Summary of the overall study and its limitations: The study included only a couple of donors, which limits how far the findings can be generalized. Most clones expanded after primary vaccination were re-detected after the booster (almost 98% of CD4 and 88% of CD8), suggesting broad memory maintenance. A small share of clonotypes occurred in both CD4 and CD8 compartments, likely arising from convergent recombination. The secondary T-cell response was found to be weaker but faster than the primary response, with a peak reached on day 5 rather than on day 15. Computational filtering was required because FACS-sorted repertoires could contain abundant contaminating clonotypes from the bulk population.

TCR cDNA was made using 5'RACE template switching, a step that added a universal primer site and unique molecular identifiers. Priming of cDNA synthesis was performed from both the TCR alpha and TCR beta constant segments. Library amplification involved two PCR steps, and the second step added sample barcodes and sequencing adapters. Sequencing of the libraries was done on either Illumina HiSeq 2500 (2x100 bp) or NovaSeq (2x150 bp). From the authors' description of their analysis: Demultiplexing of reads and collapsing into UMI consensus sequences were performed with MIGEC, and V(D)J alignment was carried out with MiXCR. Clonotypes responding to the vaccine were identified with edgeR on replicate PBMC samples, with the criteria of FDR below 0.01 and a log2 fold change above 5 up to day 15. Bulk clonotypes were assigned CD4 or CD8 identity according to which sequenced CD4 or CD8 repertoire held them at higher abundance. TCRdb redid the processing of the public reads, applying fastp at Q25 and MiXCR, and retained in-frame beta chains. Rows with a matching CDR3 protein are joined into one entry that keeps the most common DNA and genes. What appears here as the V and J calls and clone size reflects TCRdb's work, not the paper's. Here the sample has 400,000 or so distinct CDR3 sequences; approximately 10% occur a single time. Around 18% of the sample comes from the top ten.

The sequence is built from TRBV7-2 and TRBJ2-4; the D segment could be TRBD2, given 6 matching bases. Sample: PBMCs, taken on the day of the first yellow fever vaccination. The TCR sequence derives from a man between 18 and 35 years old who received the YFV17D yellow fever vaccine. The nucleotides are TGTGCCAGCAGCTGGGCCCGGGGGTCCAAAAACATTCAGTACTTC. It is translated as CASSWARGSKNIQYF.